The 28 T cell receptor beta chains listed next were all sequenced from one sample in a study of blood T cell repertoires in COVID-19. Clones were read by immunoSEQ multiplex PCR, and TCRdb kept only the in-frame ones, dropping some. Of more than 300,000 clones detected, about 85% appear once; the ten largest clones hold 4.5% to 7%. The sequenced material came from PBMCs or T cells enriched from blood (not recorded which). The receptor source for this set is a woman in her thirties who had recovered from COVID-19.

As to this clone: The CDR3 carries no conserved terminal phenylalanine or tryptophan, so it likely arises from a read error. The limits of the CDR3 on the DNA are not certain, so only TCRdb's listed CDR3 is given. The chain employs TRBV27 and TRBJ2-4; TRBD1, the D gene given by the table, was not confirmed from the DNA. From germline, CDR1 is MNHEY and CDR2 SMNVEV (reference sequence). The CDR3 comprises 10 residues, both ends counted. The CDR3 reads CASSSTGGAG.

This chain uses TRBV5-4 with TRBJ1-1; D call uncertain. Trimming stripped 3 bases from V and 5 bases from J, with 14 bases between. From germline, CDR1 is SGHNT and CDR2 YYREEE (reference sequence). The CDR3 runs 14 residues. The CDR3 DNA sequence: TGTGCCAGCAGCTGGGAGGTGCAGACTACTGAAGCTTTCTTT. Translated: CASSWEVQTTEAFF.

J is TRBJ2-6 and V is TRBV6-2 or TRBV6-3; D uncertain. Deletions cut 2 bases from V and 0 bases from J, with 5 bases between. CDR1 is MNHEY and CDR2 is SVGEGT in the germline V gene. The CDR3 has 15 amino acids. The CDR3 sequence is CASSYHSSGANVLTF. CDR3 bases: TGTGCCAGCAGTTACCACAGCTCTGGGGCCAACGTCCTGACTTTC.

The J gene is TRBJ1-1, the V gene TRBV7-3, with a tentative D call TRBD1 (5 bases). Germline CDR1 and CDR2: SGHTA and FQGTGA. The CDR3 is 14 amino acids. The V gene lost 5 bases and the J gene lost 1 base, with 11 bases spanning the gap. CDR3 residues: CASSVRAANTEAFF. DNA for the CDR3: TGTGCCAGCAGCGTCAGGGCGGCGAACACTGAAGCTTTCTTT.

The rearrangement uses TRBV5-1 and TRBJ1-1; 12 bases map to TRBD1. After removal of 2 bases from V and 3 bases from J, the junction contained 5 bases not matched to a gene. In germline, CDR1 is SGHRS, CDR2 YFSETQ. This CDR3 region has 16 residues. The CDR3 sequence is CASSFGTGGYHTEAFF. The CDR3 nucleotides read TGCGCCAGCAGCTTTGGGACAGGGGGCTACCACACTGAAGCTTTCTTT.

This clone was detected once. The chain couples TRBV19 to TRBJ1-2; no reliable D call. Trimming took 6 bases from V and 5 from J, leaving 16 bases between them. The germline CDR1 and CDR2 sequences are LNHDA and SQIVND (reference sequence). The CDR3 extends over 14 amino acids. Here the CDR3 reads CASRPAGVRYGYTF. In DNA, the CDR3 is TGTGCCAGTAGACCTGCCGGGGTGCGGTATGGCTACACCTTC.

This clone turned up a few times. V gene TRBV5-1 combines with J gene TRBJ2-7, with a possible D match to TRBD2 (5 bases). Trimming stripped 6 bases from V and 6 bases from J, with 13 bases between. Germline CDR1 SGHRS, CDR2 YFSETQ. This CDR3 has 12 amino acids. CDR3 region: CASNLGGGEQYF. In nucleotides, the CDR3 is TGCGCCAGCAACTTAGGCGGAGGCGAGCAGTACTTC.

The chain links TRBV15 to TRBJ2-7; tentatively, D is TRBD2 (6 bases). The germline V gene has CDR1 LNHNV and CDR2 YYDKDF (reference sequence). The CDR3 covers 15 residues. The V and J ends lost 2 bases and 0 bases respectively, with 11 bases between them. CDR3 residues: CATSRFGGNSYEQYF. The CDR3 nucleotides read TGTGCCACCAGCAGATTTGGCGGGAACTCCTACGAGCAGTACTTC.

The chain has TRBV5-1 and TRBJ1-2; no definite D call. Trimming cost V 6 bases and J 5 bases, with 14 bases left between them. The CDR3 runs to 13 residues. The germline gives CDR1 SGHRS, CDR2 YFSETQ. This CDR3 reads CASTNPATYGYTF. The CDR3 DNA is TGCGCCAGCACTAATCCAGCGACTTATGGCTACACCTTC.

CDR3 sequence: CASVGGGKSTEAFF. The CDR3 DNA sequence: TGTGCCAGCGTCGGGGGTGGGAAATCCACTGAAGCTTTCTTT. The J gene is TRBJ1-1, the V gene TRBV21-1. TRBV21-1 is a known pseudogene. The CDR3 is 14 amino acids.

The gene calls are TRBV7-2 and TRBJ1-2; no reliable D call. From germline, CDR1 is SGHTA and CDR2 FQGNSA. V was trimmed by 4 bases and J by 5 bases, leaving 11 bases between them. CDR3 size: 13 residues. CDR3 nucleotide sequence: TGTGCCAGCAGCTCACCGACAATTTATGGCTACACCTTC. It is translated as CASSSPTIYGYTF.

To note about this clone: At one end, the junction sequence differs from germline, possibly due to a read error. V gene TRBV19 combines with J gene TRBJ2-2; 8 nucleotides match TRBD1. The CDR3 runs 12 residues. CDR1 and CDR2 (germline): LNHDA, SQIVND (reference sequence). CDR3 sequence: CASSIVAGGLLF. The CDR3, as DNA: TGTGCCAGTAGTATAGTTGCAGGGGGCCTCCTTTTT.

The J gene is TRBJ2-2, the V gene TRBV5-5; 9 bases align to TRBD1. The V gene's germline CDR1 is SGHKS and CDR2 YYEKEE (reference sequence). The CDR3 extends over 14 amino acids. The ends lost 4 bases at V and 6 bases at J; junction bases unmatched: 4. The CDR3 here is CASSVTGGPGELFF. In DNA, the CDR3 is TGTGCCAGCAGCGTAACAGGGGGCCCCGGGGAGCTGTTTTTT.

This clone was observed once. The rearrangement links TRBV30 to TRBJ1-2; TRBD1 matches 9 bases. In germline, CDR1 is GTSNPN, CDR2 SVGIG (reference sequence). This CDR3 has 11 residues. V lost 6 bases and J lost 8; bases outside the gene matches: 4. This chain's CDR3 is CACRTGGGYTF. The CDR3 DNA follows: TGTGCCTGCCGCACAGGGGGCGGCTACACCTTC. The entire variable domain, with the rest obtained from reference TRBV30 and TRBJ1-2, is as follows: SQTIHQWPATLVQPVGSPLSLECTVEGTSNPNLYWYRQAAGRGLQLLFYSVGIGQISSEVPQNLSASRPQDRQFILSSKKLLLSDSGFYLCACRTGGGYTFGSGTRLTVV.

This chain connects TRBV29-1 to TRBJ2-3; 8 bases agree with TRBD2. Germline V CDR1 and CDR2: SQVTM, ANQGSEA. This CDR3 has 16 amino acids. Trimming cost V 6 bases and J 0 bases; bases outside gene matches: 11. As DNA, the CDR3 is TGCAGCGTGGCTAGCGGGTTAACGACTAGCACAGATACGCAGTATTTT. Its protein product is CSVASGLTTSTDTQYF.

The chain is built from TRBV4-2 and TRBJ1-6; tentatively, D is TRBD1 (5 bases). The CDR3 has 19 residues. Looked up from germline, CDR1 is LGHNA and CDR2 is YNFKEQ. Trimming stripped 3 bases from V and 1 base from J, with 19 bases between. This chain's CDR3 is CASSHKRGTAQSYNSPLHF. Written as DNA, the CDR3 is TGTGCCAGCAGCCACAAGCGGGGGACGGCCCAATCCTATAATTCACCCCTCCACTTT.

The chain is built from TRBV5-1 and TRBJ2-1; TRBD2 aligns across 15 bases. Germline V CDR1 and CDR2: SGHRS, YFSETQ. This CDR3 comprises 19 residues. The junction had 8 bases not matched to a gene; V was cut back by 4 bases and J by 0 bases. The chain's CDR3 is CASSRRTSGGASSYNEQFF. The CDR3 DNA reads TGCGCCAGCAGCCGTCGGACTAGCGGGGGGGCGAGCTCCTACAATGAGCAGTTCTTC.

The chain combines TRBV15 with TRBJ1-4; the D is unclear. Germline CDR1 LNHNV, CDR2 YYDKDF (reference sequence). The CDR3 runs 12 residues. V dropped 8 bases and J dropped 4 bases, with 8 bases sitting between them. In nucleotides, the CDR3 is TGTGCCACCGAGGAGCATAATGAAAAACTGTTTTTT. Its protein product is CATEEHNEKLFF.

The chain is built from TRBV27 and TRBJ2-4; 9 nucleotides line up with TRBD1. There are 17 residues in the CDR3. The V gene end was trimmed by 3 bases and the J gene end by 1 base; junction bases not matched to a gene: 7. Germline CDR1 and CDR2: MNHEY and SMNVEV (reference sequence). DNA of the CDR3: TGTGCCAGCAGTTTCCTCTCCGGACAGGGGGCCAAAAACATTCAGTACTTC. Protein: CASSFLSGQGAKNIQYF.

This chain links TRBV19 with TRBJ1-2; D unresolved. CDR3 length equals 15 residues. The germline V gene has CDR1 LNHDA and CDR2 SQIVND (reference sequence). V was trimmed by 3 bases and J by 4 bases, leaving 15 bases between them. DNA of the CDR3: TGTGCCAGTAGTATGGCCCCATCCCGCAGCTATGGCTACACCTTC. It codes for CASSMAPSRSYGYTF.

The rearrangement links TRBV2 to TRBJ2-7, with TRBD2 matching over 12 bases. The germline CDR1 and CDR2 sequences are SNHLY and FYNNEI. The J segment lost 3 bases and the V segment lost 7 bases, leaving 4 bases of the junction unmatched. The CDR3 extends over 14 amino acids. CDR3 DNA sequence: TGTGCCAGCACCAAACTAGCGGGGGGCTACGAGCAGTACTTC. Protein product: CASTKLAGGYEQYF.

The table lists this clone with a count of one. The genes are TRBV10-1 and TRBJ1-1, with TRBD1 identical over 8 bases. CDR3 length: 15 residues. The V gene end was trimmed by 4 bases and the J gene end by 3 bases; junction bases not matched to a gene: 7. Germline loops: CDR1 WNHNN, CDR2 SYGVQD (reference sequence). CDR3 sequence: CASSGQGMEDTEAFF. The CDR3 nucleotides are TGCGCCAGCAGTGGACAGGGGATGGAGGACACTGAAGCTTTCTTT.

The chain has TRBV28 and TRBJ1-1; D ambiguous. Germline lookup yields CDR1 MDHEN and CDR2 SYDVKM. V lost 4 bases and J 4 bases, leaving 13 bases between the germline ends. The length of the CDR3 is 14 residues. This CDR3 is CASSYWAASTEAFF. In DNA, the CDR3 is TGTGCCAGCAGTTACTGGGCCGCCAGCACTGAAGCTTTCTTT. The whole variable domain, filled in from reference TRBV28 and TRBJ1-1, reads DVKVTQSSRYLVKRTGEKVFLECVQDMDHENMFWYRQDPGLGLRLIYFSYDVKMKEKGDIPEGYSVSREKKERFSLILESASTNQTSMYLCASSYWAASTEAFFGQGTRLTVV.

The chain is built from TRBV5-5 and TRBJ2-6; TRBD1 matches at 7 bases. Germline lookup yields CDR1 SGHKS and CDR2 YYEKEE (reference sequence). The V segment lost 1 base and the J segment 4 bases; nucleotides outside the gene matches: 11. This CDR3 contains 18 residues. CDR3: CASSLRETGPVGANVLTF. The CDR3 region has the DNA TGTGCCAGCAGCTTGAGGGAGACAGGGCCGGTAGGGGCCAACGTCCTGACTTTC. The full variable domain, with the rest looked up from reference TRBV5-5 and TRBJ2-6, is DAGVTQSPTHLIKTRGQQVTLRCSPISGHKSVSWYQQVLGQGPQFIFQYYEKEERGRGNFPDRFSARQFPNYSSELNVNALLLGDSALYLCASSLRETGPVGANVLTFGAGSRLTVL.

The V and J genes are TRBV11-2 and TRBJ1-1, with TRBD1 matching 11 bases. Trimming cost V 5 bases and J 8 bases; bases outside gene matches: 4. CDR3 size: 13 residues. Germline V gene data show CDR1 as SGHAT and CDR2 as FQNNGV. Written as DNA, the CDR3 is TGTGCCAGCAGCCTGGACAGGGGGCAGGAAGCTTTCTTT. Translated, it gives CASSLDRGQEAFF. Full variable domain (remainder filled in from reference TRBV11-2 and TRBJ1-1): EAGVAQSPRYKIIEKRQSVAFWCNPISGHATLYWYQQILGQGPKLLIQFQNNGVVDDSQLPKDRFSAERLKGVDSTLKIQPAKLEDSAVYLCASSLDRGQEAFFGQGTRLTVV.

The chain uses TRBV18 and TRBJ1-1; D perhaps matches TRBD1 (5 bases). Germline CDR1 is KGHSH and CDR2 is LQKENI. V was cut by 4 bases and J by 4 bases, with 22 bases left in between. The CDR3 has 17 amino acids. The CDR3 reads CASSQTGPGAVVTEAFF. The CDR3 nucleotides are TGTGCCAGCTCACAGACGGGCCCTGGGGCAGTAGTCACTGAAGCTTTCTTT.

V gene TRBV5-1 combines with J gene TRBJ1-4, with TRBD1 as a possible D gene (6 bases). This CDR3 is 18 amino acids long. Germline assignment: CDR1 SGHRS and CDR2 YFSETQ. The V end lost 6 bases, the J end lost 8 bases, and 29 bases lay between the germline ends. CDR3 region: CASTSSGRGAYSHEKLFF. The CDR3 coding sequence is TGCGCCAGCACCTCCTCGGGCAGGGGCGCGTATTCCCACGAAAAACTGTTTTTT. The whole variable domain, remainder taken from reference TRBV5-1 and TRBJ1-4, is KAGVTQTPRYLIKTRGQQVTLSCSPISGHRSVSWYQQTPGQGLQFLFEYFSETQRNKGNFPGRFSGRQFSNSRSEMNVSTLELGDSALYLCASTSSGRGAYSHEKLFFGSGTQLSVL.

The V gene is TRBV7-2, the J gene TRBJ2-7; 7 bases line up with TRBD1. The CDR3 consists of 15 residues. The trim removed 4 bases at V and 5 bases at J, leaving 11 bases unmatched. Looked up from germline, CDR1 is SGHTA and CDR2 is FQGNSA. The CDR3 DNA is TGTGCCAGCAGCTACGACAGGGTTAATTTCGACGAGCAGTACTTC. This gives the protein CASSYDRVNFDEQYF.